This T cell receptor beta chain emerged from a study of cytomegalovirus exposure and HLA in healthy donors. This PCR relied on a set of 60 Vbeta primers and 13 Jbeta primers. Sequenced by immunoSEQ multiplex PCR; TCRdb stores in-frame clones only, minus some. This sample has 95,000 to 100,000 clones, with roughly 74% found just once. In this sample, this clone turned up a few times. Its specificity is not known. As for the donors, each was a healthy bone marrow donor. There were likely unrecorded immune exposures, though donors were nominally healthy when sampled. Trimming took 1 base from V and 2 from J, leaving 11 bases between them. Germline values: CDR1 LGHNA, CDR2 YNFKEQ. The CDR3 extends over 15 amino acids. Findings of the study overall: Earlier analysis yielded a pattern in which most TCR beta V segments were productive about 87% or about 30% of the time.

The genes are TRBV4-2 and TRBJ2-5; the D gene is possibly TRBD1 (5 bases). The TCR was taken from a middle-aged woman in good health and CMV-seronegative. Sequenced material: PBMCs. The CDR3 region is CASSQGGYAQETQYF. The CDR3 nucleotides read TGTGCCAGCAGCCAAGGGGGCTACGCACAAGAGACCCAGTACTTC.